This entry is about one TCR beta chain. These data come from a study of T cells after somatic rescue of genetic block. Here immunoSEQ multiplex PCR was the method, and the copy in TCRdb shows in-frame clones only, minus some. The table shows fewer than 150,000 clones, with over 80% occurring only once. This CDR3 spans 14 amino acids. The germline CDR1 and CDR2 sequences are GTSNPN and SVGIG (reference sequence). J was trimmed by 5 bases and V by 4 bases; bases with no gene match: 4. The origin of this receptor is a young woman. The rearrangement links TRBV30 to TRBJ1-4; 10 nucleotides align to TRBD1. The sample was peripheral blood mononuclear cells (PBMCs). The CDR3 sequence: CAWTPGQGNEKLFF. The DNA of the CDR3 is TGTGCCTGGACCCCGGGACAGGGGAATGAAAAACTGTTTTTT. Looking up the rest from reference TRBV30 and TRBJ1-4 gives the full variable domain: SQTIHQWPATLVQPVGSPLSLECTVEGTSNPNLYWYRQAAGRGLQLLFYSVGIGQISSEVPQNLSASRPQDRQFILSSKKLLLSDSGFYLCAWTPGQGNEKLFFGSGTQLSVL.